Sequencing of this TCR beta chain was carried out in a study of PD-1 blockade in classical Hodgkin lymphoma. Study at large: Each patient was given nivolumab 3 mg/kg through a vein every 2 weeks. Study-level findings and limits: The study found that TCR diversity rose significantly by C4D1 in CD4+ but not CD8+ cells. Healthy donors reportedly exceeded newly diagnosed patients in baseline TCR diversity.

Profiled with immunoSEQ multiplex PCR; TCRdb holds only in-frame clones, not every one. In the table there are tens of thousands of clones, over 60% of which are singletons. As for this clone: Its antigen is unknown.

Each and every patient relapsed after autologous stem cell transplantation, and patients got differing brentuximab vedotin exposure. Germline assignment: CDR1 MNHEY and CDR2 SVGAGI. This CDR3 contains 13 residues. With 8 bases clipped from V and 7 bases from J, the junction kept 8 bases outside the gene matches. The chain is built from TRBV6-5 and TRBJ2-5, with 9 bases fitting TRBD2. The source material was peripheral blood mononuclear cells (PBMCs), sampled at baseline. This receptor was identified in a human donor with classical Hodgkin lymphoma. The CDR3 DNA is TGTGCCAGCCAAGCGATAGCGGGAGTGACCCAGTACTTC. Its translation is CASQAIAGVTQYF.